This T cell receptor (beta chain) came from a study of cytomegalovirus exposure and HLA in healthy donors. The overall study: It was reported in a later analysis that the same platform had been used for the 120 validation repertoires as for the approximately 700 first-cohort repertoires.

As for this clone: Its antigen remains unidentified.

Here immunoSEQ multiplex PCR was the method, and the copy in TCRdb shows in-frame clones only, minus some. This table holds 140,000 to 150,000 clones, approximately 88% found once. Study-level points and caveats: The CMV antigen specificity of a few CMV-associated chains was confirmed through in vitro analysis. The classifier reportedly diagnosed cytomegalovirus status with high specificity and sensitivity. Overall, approximately 150 TCR beta chains were annotated as cytomegalovirus-associated.

Deletions cut 0 bases from V and 6 bases from J, with 13 bases between. Germline CDR1 and CDR2: SGHRS and YFSETQ. The CDR3 consists of 14 residues. This TCR came from a man between 18 and 29 years old in good health and CMV-seropositive. Specimen: PBMCs. This chain joins TRBV5-1 and TRBJ2-7; no clear D. In DNA form, the CDR3 reads TGCGCCAGCAGCTTGGCTTATAGAGCCTCCGAGCAGTACTTC. It yields the protein CASSLAYRASEQYF.